The 21 T cell receptor beta chains presented below share a single source sample, sequenced in a study of shared T cell receptors in the human thymus. Profiling relied on immunoSEQ multiplex PCR, and the TCRdb table lists in-frame clones only, not all of them. Among about 500,000 clones listed, 75% to 80% were seen once. A further study also used this sample, focusing on human thymus T cells.

What was sequenced was thymocytes. All receptors come from a boy younger than two with a congenital heart defect.

CDR3 region: CASRPSGERPYEQYF. The DNA of the CDR3 is TGTGCCAGTAGACCCTCGGGGGAGAGACCCTACGAGCAGTACTTC. The rearrangement uses TRBV19 and TRBJ2-7; weak D call: TRBD2 (6 bases). Trimming pared 6 bases from V and 2 bases from J, leaving 17 bases between. The CDR3 sequence is 15 residues long. CDR1 is LNHDA and CDR2 is SQIVND in the germline V gene (reference sequence).

CDR3 nucleotide sequence: TGTGCCAGCAGTCCGGACAGGGAAGCCAATGGCTACACCTTC. Translation gives CASSPDREANGYTF. The V gene is TRBV6-5, the J gene TRBJ1-2; TRBD1 aligns across 8 bases. From germline, CDR1 is MNHEY and CDR2 SVGAGI. There are 14 residues in the CDR3. The trim removed 5 bases at V and 6 bases at J, leaving 8 bases unmatched.

The J gene is TRBJ2-2, the V gene TRBV10-1, with 9 positions matching TRBD1. The CDR3 totals 16 residues. The junction had 7 bases not matched to a gene; V was cut back by 5 bases and J by 3 bases. Germline values: CDR1 WNHNN, CDR2 SYGVQD (reference sequence). For the CDR3, the DNA is TGCGCCAGCAGTAAAGGGGACAGGGCGGACACCGGGGAGCTGTTTTTT. Its protein product is CASSKGDRADTGELFF.

The rearrangement links TRBV5-6 to TRBJ2-7; possibly TRBD1 for D (6 bases). The germline V gene has CDR1 SGHDT and CDR2 YYEEEE. This CDR3 has 17 residues. Deletions cut 2 bases from V and 2 bases from J, with 20 bases between. DNA for the CDR3: TGTGCCAGCAGCTTCCACGCTACAGGGCCTTATCCCTACGAGCAGTACTTC. It specifies CASSFHATGPYPYEQYF.

This chain uses TRBV11-2 with TRBJ2-1, with TRBD1 matching 10 bases. The CDR3 has 16 residues. Germline lookup yields CDR1 SGHAT and CDR2 FQNNGV. V shed 5 bases and J 5 bases; nucleotides not matched to a gene: 9. In DNA, the CDR3 is TGTGCCAGCAGCCTAGCCGGGACAGGGGTCCACAATGAGCAGTTCTTC. It codes for CASSLAGTGVHNEQFF.

The V call is TRBV14, the J call TRBJ2-7; TRBD2 matches at 10 bases. The V and J ends lost 0 bases and 2 bases, in that order; junction bases with no gene match: 10. Germline V lookup: CDR1 SGHDN, CDR2 FVKESK. The CDR3 has 18 amino acids. In DNA, the CDR3 is TGTGCCAGCAGCCAAGAAACCCCGGGACTAGCGAGACCCTACGAGCAGTACTTC. Encoded protein: CASSQETPGLARPYEQYF.

The chain combines TRBV18 with TRBJ2-7; 7 nucleotides match TRBD2. The CDR3 runs 15 residues. Germline V gene lookup returns CDR1 KGHSH and CDR2 LQKENI. V dropped 0 bases and J dropped 2; count of bases not matched to a gene: 4. The chain's CDR3 is CASSPPSGIAYEQYF. In DNA form, the CDR3 reads TGTGCCAGCTCACCACCCAGCGGGATCGCCTACGAGCAGTACTTC.

V and J are TRBV7-8 and TRBJ2-2; D is unclear. The V gene lost 0 bases and the J gene lost 3 bases, with 8 bases spanning the gap. CDR1 is SGHVS, CDR2 FQNEAQ, per germline. The CDR3 is made up of 15 amino acids. As DNA, the CDR3 is TGTGCCAGCAGCTTAGCGAGACTCTACACCGGGGAGCTGTTTTTT. It specifies CASSLARLYTGELFF.

The V gene is TRBV10-3, the J gene TRBJ1-2; D perhaps matches TRBD1 (6 bases). CDR1 and CDR2 from the germline V gene are ENHRY and SYGVKD. Deletions cut 0 bases from V and 3 bases from J, with 11 bases between. This CDR3 contains 15 residues. The CDR3 region has the DNA TGTGCCATCAGTGAGTCGAGGGGGTCCTACTATGGCTACACCTTC. Translation gives CAISESRGSYYGYTF.

V usage is TRBV6-1 and J usage is TRBJ2-7; 9 bases fit TRBD1. In germline, CDR1 is MNHNS, CDR2 SASEGT. Losses at the gene ends were 4 bases for V and 4 bases for J; bases not matched to a gene: 2. The CDR3 extends over 13 amino acids. The CDR3 sequence is CASSVGTGYEQYF. CDR3 DNA sequence: TGTGCCAGCAGTGTCGGGACAGGGTACGAGCAGTACTTC.

The V and J genes are TRBV19 and TRBJ2-4, with TRBD1 as a possible D gene (6 bases). The CDR3 has 12 amino acids. The V gene's germline CDR1 is LNHDA and CDR2 SQIVND (reference sequence). V was shortened by 4 bases and J by 11 bases, with 12 bases between the two germline ends. The CDR3: CASSTYREVQYF. The CDR3 coding sequence is TGTGCCAGTAGTACGTACAGGGAAGTTCAGTACTTC. The full variable domain, rest sourced from reference TRBV19 and TRBJ2-4, is DGGITQSPKYLFRKEGQNVTLSCEQNLNHDAMYWYRQDPGQGLRLIYYSQIVNDFQKGDIAEGYSVSREKKESFPLTVTSAQKNPTAFYLCASSTYREVQYFGAGTRLSVL.

The chain combines TRBV10-2 with TRBJ1-5, with 11 bases matching TRBD1. The V and J ends lost 5 bases and 6 bases, in that order; junction bases with no gene match: 6. The CDR3 covers 15 residues. Germline CDR1 and CDR2: WSHSY and SAAADI. CDR3 nucleotide sequence: TGCGCCAGCAGTCATCCGGGACAGGGGGTTCAGCCCCAGCATTTT. Translating gives CASSHPGQGVQPQHF.

The J gene is TRBJ2-6, the V gene TRBV4-1; D unclear. The CDR3 is 16 residues long. Germline assignment: CDR1 MGHRA and CDR2 YSYEKL. Trimming took 4 bases from V and 4 from J, leaving 14 bases between them. CDR3 DNA sequence: TGCGCCAGCAGCCCCTTGCCGGGTTCGGGGGCCAACGTCCTGACTTTC. It codes for CASSPLPGSGANVLTF.

The chain links TRBV6-5 to TRBJ2-7, with TRBD1 as a possible D gene (6 bases). The CDR3 is 14 amino acids. Deletions cut 6 bases from V and 3 bases from J, with 15 bases between. Germline lookup yields CDR1 MNHEY and CDR2 SVGAGI. In DNA form, the CDR3 reads TGTGCCAGCAGAAATAAAGGGGGATACTACGAGCAGTACTTC. This gives the protein CASRNKGGYYEQYF.

This chain links TRBV27 with TRBJ2-7, with TRBD2 matching over 8 bases. There are 15 residues in the CDR3. Germline V gene sequence: CDR1 MNHEY, CDR2 SMNVEV (reference sequence). The V segment lost 1 base and the J segment 0 bases; nucleotides outside the gene matches: 2. CDR3 sequence reads: CASSLLTSGSYEQYF. In DNA, the CDR3 is TGTGCCAGCAGTTTATTAACTAGCGGCTCCTACGAGCAGTACTTC.

This chain links TRBV4-2 with TRBJ2-7; TRBD1 matches at 7 bases. V was clipped by 3 bases and J by 5 bases; unmatched bases: 1. Germline loops: CDR1 LGHNA, CDR2 YNFKEQ. The CDR3 is 12 amino acids. In DNA form, the CDR3 reads TGTGCCAGCAGCCAGACAGGGAACGAGCAGTACTTC. This encodes CASSQTGNEQYF.

The V and J genes are TRBV30 and TRBJ2-2; 7 nucleotides agree with TRBD2. The CDR3 loop spans 17 amino acids. From germline, CDR1 is GTSNPN and CDR2 SVGIG (reference sequence). The trim removed 0 bases at V and 2 bases at J, leaving 9 bases unmatched. The CDR3 coding sequence is TGTGCCTGGAGTGTTTTGGCGGGAGCCACCAACACCGGGGAGCTGTTTTTT. Its protein is CAWSVLAGATNTGELFF. Variable domain in full (rest from reference TRBV30 and TRBJ2-2): SQTIHQWPATLVQPVGSPLSLECTVEGTSNPNLYWYRQAAGRGLQLLFYSVGIGQISSEVPQNLSASRPQDRQFILSSKKLLLSDSGFYLCAWSVLAGATNTGELFFGEGSRLTVL.

The genes are TRBV11-2 and TRBJ2-1, with D tentatively TRBD1 (6 bases). The CDR3 extends over 16 amino acids. The germline V gene encodes CDR1 SGHAT and CDR2 FQNNGV. Trimming removed 1 base at V and 3 bases at J, with 13 bases between. The CDR3 here is CASSLVRGEHYNEQFF. The CDR3 DNA reads TGTGCCAGCAGCTTAGTCAGGGGCGAGCACTACAATGAGCAGTTCTTC.

V is TRBV5-1 and J is TRBJ2-5; a possible D gene is TRBD2 (6 bases). V lost 0 bases and J 4 bases, leaving 13 bases between the germline ends. CDR3 length equals 15 residues. Germline V gives CDR1 SGHRS, CDR2 YFSETQ. The DNA of the CDR3 is TGCGCCAGCAGCTTGGGCGGTAGCGGTTCAGAGACCCAGTACTTC. This codes for CASSLGGSGSETQYF.

The chain joins TRBV19 to TRBJ2-5, with TRBD2 matching 8 bases. The CDR3 is 17 amino acids. Germline-derived CDR1 and CDR2 are LNHDA and SQIVND (reference sequence). Germline trimming cut 5 bases from V and 8 bases from J; bases unmatched to any gene: 19. The CDR3 coding sequence is TGTGCCAGTAGTGAGGAGAGCGGGAGTGGGGAATTATGTACCCAGTACTTC. This translates into CASSEESGSGELCTQYF.

The CDR3 nucleotides read TGTGCCAGCAGCTGGGACAGTCAAGCTAGTCCCAGCACAGATACGCAGTATTTT. It encodes CASSWDSQASPSTDTQYF. The chain is built from TRBV5-4 and TRBJ2-3; 7 nucleotides align to TRBD1. The J segment lost 0 bases and the V segment lost 3 bases, leaving 13 bases of the junction unmatched. Per the germline V gene, CDR1 is SGHNT and CDR2 is YYREEE (reference sequence). The CDR3 is made up of 18 amino acids.